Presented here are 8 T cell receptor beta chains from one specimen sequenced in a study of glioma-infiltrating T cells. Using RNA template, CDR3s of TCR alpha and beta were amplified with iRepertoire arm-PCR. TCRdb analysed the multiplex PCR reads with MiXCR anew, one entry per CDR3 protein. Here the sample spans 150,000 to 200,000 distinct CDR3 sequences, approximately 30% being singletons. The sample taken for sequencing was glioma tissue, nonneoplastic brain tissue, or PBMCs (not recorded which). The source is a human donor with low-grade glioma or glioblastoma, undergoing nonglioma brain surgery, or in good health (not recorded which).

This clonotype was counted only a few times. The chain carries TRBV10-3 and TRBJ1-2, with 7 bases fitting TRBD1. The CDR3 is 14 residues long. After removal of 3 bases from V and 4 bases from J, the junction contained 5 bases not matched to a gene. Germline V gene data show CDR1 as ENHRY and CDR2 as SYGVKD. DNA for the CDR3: TGTGCCATCAGTGAACAGGGGCCCCTCTATGGCTACACCTTC. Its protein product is CAISEQGPLYGYTF.

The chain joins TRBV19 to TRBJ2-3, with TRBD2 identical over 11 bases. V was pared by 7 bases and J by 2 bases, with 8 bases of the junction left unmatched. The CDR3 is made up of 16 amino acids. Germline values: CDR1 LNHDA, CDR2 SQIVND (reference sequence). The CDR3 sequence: CASTQLAGALTDTQYF. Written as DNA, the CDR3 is TGTGCCAGTACCCAACTAGCGGGAGCTCTCACAGATACGCAGTATTTT. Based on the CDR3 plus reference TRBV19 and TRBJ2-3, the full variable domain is DGGITQSPKYLFRKEGQNVTLSCEQNLNHDAMYWYRQDPGQGLRLIYYSQIVNDFQKGDIAEGYSVSREKKESFPLTVTSAQKNPTAFYLCASTQLAGALTDTQYFGPGTRLTVL.

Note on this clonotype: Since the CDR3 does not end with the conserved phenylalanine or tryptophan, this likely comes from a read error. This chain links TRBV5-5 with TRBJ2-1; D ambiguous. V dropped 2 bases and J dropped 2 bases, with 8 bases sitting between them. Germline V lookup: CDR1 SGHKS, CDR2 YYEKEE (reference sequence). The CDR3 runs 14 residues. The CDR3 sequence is CASSLNSAYNEQFL. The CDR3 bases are TGTGCCAGCAGCTTAAACTCTGCCTACAATGAGCAGTTCTTA.

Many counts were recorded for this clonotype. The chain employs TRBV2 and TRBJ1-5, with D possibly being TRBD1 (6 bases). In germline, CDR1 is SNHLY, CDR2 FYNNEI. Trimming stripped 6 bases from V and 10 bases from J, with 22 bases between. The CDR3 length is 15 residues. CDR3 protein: CASSGRGDRISPQHF. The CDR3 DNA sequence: TGTGCCAGCAGCGGAAGGGGCGACAGGATAAGTCCCCAGCATTTT.

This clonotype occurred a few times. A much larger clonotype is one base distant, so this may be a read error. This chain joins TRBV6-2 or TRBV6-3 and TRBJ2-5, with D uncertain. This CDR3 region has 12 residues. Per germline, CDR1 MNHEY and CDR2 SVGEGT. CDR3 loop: CASSYSQETRYF. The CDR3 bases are TGTGCCAGCAGTTACTCGCAAGAGACCCGGTACTTC.

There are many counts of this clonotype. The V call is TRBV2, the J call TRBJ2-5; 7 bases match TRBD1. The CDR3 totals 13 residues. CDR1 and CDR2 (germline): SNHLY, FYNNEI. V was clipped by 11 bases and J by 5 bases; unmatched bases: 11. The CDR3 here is CAGSQGPTETQYF. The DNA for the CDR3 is TGTGCCGGATCACAGGGGCCAACGGAGACCCAGTACTTC.

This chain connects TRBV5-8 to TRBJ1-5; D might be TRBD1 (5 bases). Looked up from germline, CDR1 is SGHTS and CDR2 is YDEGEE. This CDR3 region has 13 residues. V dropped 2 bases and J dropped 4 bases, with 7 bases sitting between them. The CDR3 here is CASSFRQNQPQHF. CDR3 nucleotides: TGTGCCAGCAGCTTTAGACAGAATCAGCCCCAGCATTTT.

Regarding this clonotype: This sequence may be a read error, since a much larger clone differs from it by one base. The CDR3 nucleotides read TGTGCCACCAGTGATAGCTGGTCCTACAATGAGCAGTTCTTC. Amino acid sequence: CATSDSWSYNEQFF. The chain uses TRBV24-1 and TRBJ2-1; D is unresolved. V was clipped by 3 bases and J by 1 base, with 6 bases between them. The CDR3 runs to 14 residues. Germline assignment: CDR1 KGHDR and CDR2 SFDVKD.